This TCR beta chain was profiled in a study of cytomegalovirus exposure and HLA in healthy donors. Study-level background: Earlier sequencing of some 180 million T cells yielded roughly 120 million unique TCR beta sequences.

PCR employed 60 Vbeta and 13 Jbeta primers. Libraries were prepared by immunoSEQ multiplex PCR; TCRdb keeps only in-frame clonotypes and omits some of them. In the table there are fewer than 200,000 clones, under 80% of which are singletons. Unmatched junction bases numbered 5, after V lost 4 bases and J lost 1 base. The CDR3 runs to 15 residues. Germline assignment: CDR1 KGHSH and CDR2 LQKENI. This clone turned up a few times. The chain recombines TRBV18 with TRBJ1-2, with 8 bases fitting TRBD1. The sample consisted of PBMCs. This receptor was taken from a human donor in good health. CDR3 protein: CASSLGQGNNYGYTF. In DNA form, the CDR3 reads TGTGCCAGCTCACTCGGACAGGGAAATAACTATGGCTACACCTTC.